This T cell receptor beta chain stems from a study of OX40 agonist ivuxolimab in advanced cancers. Some background on the complete study: The costimulatory receptor OX40 (CD134) was targeted by ivuxolimab, a fully human IgG2 agonistic monoclonal antibody. Intravenous ivuxolimab was administered to patients every 2 weeks at six dose levels: 0.01, 0.1, 0.3, 1.5, 3 and 10 mg/kg. Of the roughly 51 dose-escalation patients, hepatocellular carcinoma was present in about 19, melanoma in some 15, renal cell carcinoma in 9 and head and neck cancer in 9. A male proportion of 82.7% and a mean age of 60 years, ranging from about 20 to 79, were recorded for the dose-escalation cohort. Patients were allowed to have had prior anti-PD-1, anti-PD-L1 or anti-CTLA-4 therapy, and 40% of the dose-escalation patients had previously received checkpoint inhibitors. Partial responses were achieved by three dose-escalation patients, of whom one had hepatocellular carcinoma and two had cutaneous melanoma. The point of sequencing TCRbeta in the periphery was to test whether ivuxolimab changed TCR sequence diversity and drove clonal T-cell expansion. The monotherapy dose-escalation portion (N of about 49 patients) of the phase I ivuxolimab trial is reported in the paper. The paper's findings and limits, for the study overall: After ivuxolimab, CD8+ T cells had more expanded clones than CD4+ T cells on average. Clonal expansion of both CD4+ and CD8+ blood T cells was observed from baseline to week 6 at doses 0.1 to 3.0 mg/kg. Low levels of normalized T-cell clonal expansion were also shown by some nonresponding patients. Partial responders in the 0.1-3.0 mg/kg groups had among the lowest normalized peripheral clonal expansion, especially among CD8+ T cells. The antigen specificity of the clonally expanded peripheral T cells was not determined.

The trial excluded patients who had a history of autoimmune disease or were on systemic immunosuppression. In every dose cohort, peripheral blood was drawn for TCR sequencing at baseline, cycle 4 day 1, and cycle 7 day 1. The samples were drawn from a first-in-human, open-label, multicenter phase I dose-escalation trial of ivuxolimab. Adults with locally advanced or metastatic melanoma, renal cell carcinoma, hepatocellular carcinoma or head and neck squamous cell carcinoma were enrolled in the trial. Before TCR sequencing, CD4+ and CD8+ T cells were separately sorted from peripheral blood. Concerning this clone: No cognate antigen has been identified for it. Base qualities are not recorded, but no much larger clone differs from it by a single base.

From the cysteine up to the phenylalanine, the CDR3 has a length of 15 residues. The kept DNA is CDR3 alone, 45 bases in frame from the first base. Cut back by 5 bases and 3 bases, the V and J ends lie 16 bases apart. The germline V gene specifies ENHRY as CDR1 and SYGVKD as CDR2. Genomic DNA was isolated from the sorted cells so that the TCRbeta CDR3 region could be sequenced. TCRbeta CDR3 regions were sequenced using the immunoSEQ Assay. TCRdb limited this immuneACCESS table to in-frame rearrangements with V and J called. A share of clones is missing; checked studies link under half to unresolved V genes, and the rest is unexplained. The sample table records almost 80,000 clones; 84% of these occur just once. 25% of the sample comes from the top ten.

This sequence was found in an adult with an advanced solid tumor such as melanoma, head and neck, liver or kidney cancer. The sequence is built from TRBV10-3 and TRBJ1-1; too little of a D gene remains to name it. The sample was CD4+ or CD8+ T cells sorted from blood, taken in a trial of the OX40 agonist ivuxolimab. For the CDR3, the sequence is CAISRSILRDTEAFF. The DNA sequence is given as TGTGCCATCAGTCGGAGTATCCTAAGGGACACTGAAGCTTTCTTT.